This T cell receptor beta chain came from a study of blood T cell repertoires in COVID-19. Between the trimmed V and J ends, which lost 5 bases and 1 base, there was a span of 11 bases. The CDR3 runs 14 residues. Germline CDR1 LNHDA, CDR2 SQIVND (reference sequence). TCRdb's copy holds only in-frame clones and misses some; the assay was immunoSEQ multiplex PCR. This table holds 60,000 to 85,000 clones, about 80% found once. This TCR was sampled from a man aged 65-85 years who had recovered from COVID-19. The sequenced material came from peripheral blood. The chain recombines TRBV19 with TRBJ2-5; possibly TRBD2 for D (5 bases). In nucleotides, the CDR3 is TGTGCCAGTAGTCCCCGCCGGGGCCAAGAGACCCAGTACTTC. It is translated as CASSPRRGQETQYF.